The next 20 T cell receptor beta chains were all read from a single sample in a study of blood T cell repertoires in COVID-19. TCRdb keeps only in-frame clones here, not all; method: immunoSEQ multiplex PCR. The sample shows around 170,000 clones, 74% of them seen only once. The source material was peripheral blood. The receptors were gathered from an elderly woman with acute or convalescent COVID-19.

This clone was observed at least ten times. The chain is built from TRBV28 and TRBJ1-2, with TRBD1 matching 11 bases. CDR3 length: 14 amino acids. V shed 6 bases, J shed 6 bases, and the junction held 6 bases outside the gene matches. From germline, CDR1 is MDHEN and CDR2 SYDVKM. The CDR3 region is CASRPGQGAHGYTF. The CDR3, as DNA: TGTGCCAGCAGGCCAGGACAGGGGGCTCATGGCTACACCTTC.

This clone was seen only a few times. This chain joins TRBV10-3 and TRBJ2-7; TRBD2 agrees at 13 bases. Unmatched junction bases numbered 3, after V lost 6 bases and J lost 1 base. The CDR3 is 15 amino acids. Germline CDR1 reads ENHRY; CDR2 reads SYGVKD. For the CDR3, the DNA is TGTGCCATCAGAGGGGGACTAGCGGGATCCTACGAGCAGTACTTC. Its protein is CAIRGGLAGSYEQYF.

The V and J genes are TRBV10-2 and TRBJ2-7, with 7 bases fitting TRBD2. V trimming: 2 bases; J trimming: 4 bases; junction bases outside the gene matches: 8. There are 15 residues in the CDR3. Germline V gene lookup returns CDR1 WSHSY and CDR2 SAAADI. CDR3 residues: CASSEPSGGKYEQYF. The CDR3 DNA follows: TGCGCCAGCAGTGAGCCCTCGGGAGGAAAATACGAGCAGTACTTC.

The rearrangement links TRBV30 to TRBJ1-3; D call uncertain. The CDR3 length is 14 residues. The V end was cut by 4 bases, the J end by 4 bases, with 14 bases between. Germline loops: CDR1 GTSNPN, CDR2 SVGIG (reference sequence). In nucleotides, the CDR3 is TGTGCCTGGAACCCAGCGATTACGGGAAACACCATATATTTT. It codes for CAWNPAITGNTIYF.

J is TRBJ1-2 and V is TRBV5-1, with 9 bases identical to TRBD1. CDR1 and CDR2 from the germline V gene are SGHRS and YFSETQ. The CDR3 extends over 13 amino acids. J gave up 4 bases and V 3 bases, and 1 base lay outside the gene matches. The chain's CDR3 is CASSSGQGYGYTF. The CDR3 region has the DNA TGCGCCAGCAGCTCGGGACAGGGCTATGGCTACACCTTC. Supplemented by reference TRBV5-1 and TRBJ1-2, the full variable domain reads KAGVTQTPRYLIKTRGQQVTLSCSPISGHRSVSWYQQTPGQGLQFLFEYFSETQRNKGNFPGRFSGRQFSNSRSEMNVSTLELGDSALYLCASSSGQGYGYTFGSGTRLTVV.

In its sample, this clone was seen many times. The V gene is TRBV28, the J gene TRBJ2-1; TRBD2 agrees at 7 bases. J was trimmed by 8 bases and V by 3 bases; bases with no gene match: 7. Germline loops: CDR1 MDHEN, CDR2 SYDVKM. The CDR3 is 14 amino acids. The CDR3 DNA sequence: TGTGCCAGCAGTTTGTATGGCGGGAGCTATGAGCAGTTCTTC. The encoded protein is CASSLYGGSYEQFF.

This chain joins TRBV28 and TRBJ2-3; a possible D gene is TRBD2 (6 bases). Germline-derived CDR1 and CDR2 are MDHEN and SYDVKM. CDR3 size: 14 residues. The ends were cut back, 2 bases at V and 4 bases at J, with 10 bases in the middle. The CDR3 reads CASSLGLAPDTQYF. The CDR3 DNA reads as TGTGCCAGCAGTTTAGGGCTAGCGCCAGATACGCAGTATTTT. Full variable domain (remainder filled in from reference TRBV28 and TRBJ2-3): DVKVTQSSRYLVKRTGEKVFLECVQDMDHENMFWYRQDPGLGLRLIYFSYDVKMKEKGDIPEGYSVSREKKERFSLILESASTNQTSMYLCASSLGLAPDTQYFGPGTRLTVL.

The genes are TRBV19 and TRBJ2-1, with 14 bases matching TRBD2. The CDR3 is made up of 15 amino acids. The V and J ends lost 3 bases and 14 bases, in that order; junction bases with no gene match: 9. CDR1 and CDR2 (germline): LNHDA, SQIVND (reference sequence). This chain's CDR3 is CASSIEIGTSGSKFF. The CDR3 DNA sequence: TGTGCCAGTAGTATCGAAATCGGGACTAGCGGGAGTAAGTTCTTC.

The J gene is TRBJ2-5, the V gene TRBV9; TRBD2 aligns across 9 bases. With 5 bases clipped from V and 4 bases from J, the junction kept 6 bases outside the gene matches. The CDR3 totals 14 residues. CDR1 SGDLS and CDR2 YYNGEE come from the germline V gene. CDR3 DNA sequence: TGTGCCAGCAGTGAAGCGGGAGGCGGAGAGACCCAGTACTTC. Translating it yields CASSEAGGGETQYF.

The V gene is TRBV7-2, the J gene TRBJ1-2; D ambiguous. Deletions cut 5 bases from V and 2 bases from J, with 21 bases between. Germline V gene data show CDR1 as SGHTA and CDR2 as FQGNSA. The CDR3 is made up of 17 amino acids. DNA of the CDR3: TGTGCCAGCAGCCCCCGCCTTCCGTCGGGAGGCAACTATGGCTACACCTTC. Translating it yields CASSPRLPSGGNYGYTF.

The chain is built from TRBV5-4 and TRBJ1-6; D gene uncertain. The V end was cut by 2 bases, the J end by 7 bases, with 10 bases between. CDR3 length: 14 amino acids. Germline V gives CDR1 SGHNT, CDR2 YYREEE (reference sequence). The CDR3 protein is CASSFRPDNSPLHF. DNA of the CDR3: TGTGCCAGCAGCTTCAGGCCCGACAATTCACCCCTCCACTTT.

The chain uses TRBV27 and TRBJ2-7; D is possibly TRBD2 (5 bases). V was clipped by 5 bases and J by 0 bases, with 8 bases between them. CDR1 and CDR2 (germline): MNHEY, SMNVEV (reference sequence). This CDR3 contains 13 residues. CDR3 sequence reads: CASSPGNSYEQYF. The CDR3 DNA follows: TGTGCCAGCAGTCCCGGGAACTCCTACGAGCAGTACTTC.

V gene TRBV5-1 combines with J gene TRBJ2-7, with 8 bases that match TRBD1. CDR3 length equals 15 residues. J lost 1 base, V lost 3 bases, and 6 bases had no gene match. The germline V gene encodes CDR1 SGHRS and CDR2 YFSETQ. The DNA of the CDR3 is TGCGCCAGCAGCTCCGGACAGGGAGGATCCTACGAGCAGTACTTC. This gives the protein CASSSGQGGSYEQYF.

The rearrangement uses TRBV3-1 (or the pseudogene TRBV3-2) and TRBJ2-3; 8 nucleotides match TRBD2. The CDR3 consists of 15 residues. V gave up 6 bases and J gave up 2 bases; unmatched junction bases: 7. Germline CDR1 is LGHDT and CDR2 is YNNKEL (reference sequence). CDR3 region: CASSRTTSDTDTQYF. The DNA for the CDR3 is TGTGCCAGCAGTCGAACGACTAGCGACACAGATACGCAGTATTTT.

This clone was picked up a small number of times. The genes are TRBV5-4 and TRBJ2-7; TRBD1 is a possible D gene (6 bases). The CDR3 runs to 13 residues. Trimming shortened V by 4 bases and J by 5 bases, and 13 bases separated the two germline ends. The germline gives CDR1 SGHNT, CDR2 YYREEE (reference sequence). As DNA, the CDR3 is TGTGCCAGCAGCCGAACAGGGATCGACGAGCAGTACTTC. It yields the protein CASSRTGIDEQYF.

This clone was seen once. The chain links TRBV6-5 to TRBJ2-3; D is possibly TRBD1 (6 bases). Germline lookup yields CDR1 MNHEY and CDR2 SVGAGI. The CDR3 is 14 residues long. Trimming stripped 7 bases from V and 2 bases from J, with 13 bases between. Here the CDR3 DNA reads TGTGCCAGCAAGAGACAGGAATACACAGATACGCAGTATTTT. As protein: CASKRQEYTDTQYF.

In this sample, this clone turned up a few times. CDR3 sequence reads: CATLTGTFAGELFF. As DNA, the CDR3 is TGTGCCACGTTGACAGGGACATTCGCCGGGGAGCTGTTTTTT. The chain joins TRBV7-2 to TRBJ2-2, with 7 bases lining up with TRBD1. This CDR3 contains 14 residues. Germline V gene lookup returns CDR1 SGHTA and CDR2 FQGNSA. The V gene end was trimmed by 10 bases and the J gene end by 6 bases; junction bases not matched to a gene: 11.

The chain couples TRBV7-2 to TRBJ2-7, with a weak D call TRBD2 (7 bases). The germline CDR1 and CDR2 sequences are SGHTA and FQGNSA. V was pared by 6 bases and J by 3 bases, with 18 bases between. The CDR3 spans 15 residues. CDR3 bases: TGTGCCAGCAGTGCGGGGGCTACTGGATTCTACGAGCAGTACTTC. Translating gives CASSAGATGFYEQYF. Supplemented by reference TRBV7-2 and TRBJ2-7, the full variable domain reads GAGVSQSPSNKVTEKGKDVELRCDPISGHTALYWYRQSLGQGLEFLIYFQGNSAPDKSGLPSDRFSAERTGGSVSTLTIQRTQQEDSAVYLCASSAGATGFYEQYFGPGTRLTVT.

The V and J genes are TRBV6-1 and TRBJ1-3; D perhaps matches TRBD1 (5 bases). The CDR3 consists of 16 residues. The germline V gene has CDR1 MNHNS and CDR2 SASEGT. V was pared by 3 bases and J by 4 bases, with 16 bases between. This chain's CDR3 is CASSDHFSGRGNTIYF. The CDR3, as DNA: TGTGCCAGCAGTGATCATTTTTCAGGGCGCGGAAACACCATATATTTT.

J is TRBJ2-3 and V is TRBV6-5; 10 bases map to TRBD1. From germline, CDR1 is MNHEY and CDR2 SVGAGI. V shed 6 bases and J 8 bases; nucleotides not matched to a gene: 5. The CDR3 sequence is 13 residues long. CDR3 residues: CASSGTGDLTQYF. Here the CDR3 DNA reads TGTGCCAGCAGCGGGACAGGGGATCTTACGCAGTATTTT.